This is a list of T cell receptor beta chains from one sample in a study of post-analysis software for immune sequencing data. TCRdb redid the calling of the PCR reads with MiXCR, one entry per CDR3 protein. The sample consists of hundreds of thousands of distinct CDR3 sequences, approximately 53% of them appearing once. Sequenced input: blood. All receptors come from a girl aged 10 to 17 with multiple sclerosis. Each CDR3 is given with its conserved first and last residue. Fields, in order: V gene, J gene, clone size, D gene, CDR3 DNA, CDR3 protein. The D gene is left open where the match is weak. Size is omitted from some rows. Given values are once, few, many or a class for expanded clones.

V gene: TRBV18; J gene: TRBJ2-5; clone size: few; D gene: .; CDR3 DNA: TGTGCCAGCTCACCGTTCAGGGGATGGGAGCAGTACTTC; CDR3 protein: CASSPFRGWEQYF
V gene: TRBV29-1; J gene: TRBJ2-7; clone size: .; D gene: TRBD2; CDR3 DNA: TGCAGCGTTGGGCGGGGAGGGGTAAGCCCCTACGAGCAGTACTTC; CDR3 protein: CSVGRGGVSPYEQYF
V gene: TRBV2; J gene: TRBJ2-7; clone size: .; D gene: TRBD2; CDR3 DNA: TGTGCCAGCAGTCAAGCGGGGGCCGCCTCCTACGAGCAGTACTTC; CDR3 protein: CASSQAGAASYEQYF
V gene: TRBV3-1; J gene: TRBJ2-7; clone size: .; D gene: .; CDR3 DNA: TGTGCCAGCAGCCAAGATAATCGGCTACAGGCCTACGAGCAGTACTTC; CDR3 protein: CASSQDNRLQAYEQYF
V gene: TRBV20-1; J gene: TRBJ1-2; clone size: .; D gene: .; CDR3 DNA: TGCAGTGCTAGTCCGGGAGGGGATGGCTACACCTTC; CDR3 protein: CSASPGGDGYTF
V gene: TRBV10-3; J gene: TRBJ2-7; clone size: once; D gene: .; CDR3 DNA: TGTGCCATCAGTCCTACTCCAGGGGTTGATCGCTACGAGCAGTACTTC; CDR3 protein: CAISPTPGVDRYEQYF
V gene: TRBV6-4; J gene: TRBJ2-4; clone size: once; D gene: TRBD2; CDR3 DNA: TGTGCCTGCAGTGACTCGGGAGGTGGTGGCATTCAGTACTTC; CDR3 protein: CACSDSGGGGIQYF
V gene: TRBV5-6; J gene: TRBJ2-3; clone size: once; D gene: .; CDR3 DNA: TGTGCCAGCAGCTTAGGACAGTTCACAGATACGCAGTATTTT; CDR3 protein: CASSLGQFTDTQYF
V gene: TRBV29-1; J gene: TRBJ1-1; clone size: .; D gene: .; CDR3 DNA: TGCAGCGTTGATGGGGGGTCTAGGTTACGGGAAGCTTTCTTT; CDR3 protein: CSVDGGSRLREAFF
V gene: TRBV5-6; J gene: TRBJ1-2; clone size: .; D gene: .; CDR3 DNA: TGTGCCAGCAGCTCAGAGGACTATGGCTACACCTTC; CDR3 protein: CASSSEDYGYTF
V gene: TRBV29-1; J gene: TRBJ2-5; clone size: few; D gene: .; CDR3 DNA: TGCAGCGTTGTAAGGGGGATGGAAGAGACCCAGTACTTC; CDR3 protein: CSVVRGMEETQYF
V gene: TRBV27; J gene: TRBJ2-3; clone size: .; D gene: TRBD2; CDR3 DNA: TGTGCCAGCAGTCCTCGCCTAGCGGGAGGCAGCTCAGATACGCAGTATTTT; CDR3 protein: CASSPRLAGGSSDTQYF
V gene: TRBV6-6; J gene: TRBJ2-7; clone size: .; D gene: .; CDR3 DNA: TGTGCCAGCAGTTACCCCGACGACTCGATCTCCTACGAGCAGTACTTC; CDR3 protein: CASSYPDDSISYEQYF
V gene: TRBV5-1; J gene: TRBJ2-7; clone size: .; D gene: TRBD2; CDR3 DNA: TGCGCCAGCAGCTTGGTCCCGGGACTAGCGGGAGGGCCTACCAACGAGCAGTACTTC; CDR3 protein: CASSLVPGLAGGPTNEQYF
V gene: TRBV7-2; J gene: TRBJ2-5; clone size: .; D gene: TRBD2; CDR3 DNA: TGTGCCAGCAGCTTACGGGGCGGGGGGGCTGAGGAGACCCAGTACTTC; CDR3 protein: CASSLRGGGAEETQYF
V gene: TRBV7-6; J gene: TRBJ2-1; clone size: .; D gene: .; CDR3 DNA: TGTGCCAGCAGACCCGGGACGCCCTACAATGAGCAGTTCTTC; CDR3 protein: CASRPGTPYNEQFF
V gene: TRBV7-9; J gene: TRBJ2-5; clone size: .; D gene: TRBD2; CDR3 DNA: TGTGCCAGCAGCTTAGCACTTGCGGGAGGAGAGACCCAGTACTTC; CDR3 protein: CASSLALAGGETQYF
V gene: TRBV12-3/TRBV12-4; J gene: TRBJ2-5; clone size: few; D gene: TRBD1; CDR3 DNA: TGTGCCAGCAGTCTTCAGGGAACAGGGGAGCAGTACTTC; CDR3 protein: CASSLQGTGEQYF
V gene: TRBV7-3; J gene: TRBJ2-3; clone size: .; D gene: TRBD2; CDR3 DNA: TGTGCCAGCAGCCCCGGGACTAGCTTCCCAGATACGCAGTATTTT; CDR3 protein: CASSPGTSFPDTQYF
V gene: TRBV5-5; J gene: TRBJ2-7; clone size: .; D gene: TRBD1; CDR3 DNA: TGTGCCAGCAACCCCCAAGGGACAGTTTCGTACGAGCAGTACTTC; CDR3 protein: CASNPQGTVSYEQYF
V gene: TRBV29-1; J gene: TRBJ2-5; clone size: few; D gene: .; CDR3 DNA: TGCAGCGCCGATCACCGGGGAGAGACCCAGTACTTC; CDR3 protein: CSADHRGETQYF
V gene: TRBV20-1; J gene: TRBJ2-3; clone size: .; D gene: TRBD2; CDR3 DNA: TGCAGTGCCCTAGCGGGAGGACTCACAGATACGCAGTATTTT; CDR3 protein: CSALAGGLTDTQYF
V gene: TRBV15; J gene: TRBJ2-5; clone size: few; D gene: .; CDR3 DNA: TGTGCCACCAGCCCGAGTAGCATTGAGACCCAGTACTTC; CDR3 protein: CATSPSSIETQYF
V gene: TRBV29-1; J gene: TRBJ1-6; clone size: .; D gene: TRBD1; CDR3 DNA: TGCAGCGTTGGTCTGGGACAGGGTGGCTCACCCCTCCACTTT; CDR3 protein: CSVGLGQGGSPLHF
V gene: TRBV20-1; J gene: TRBJ2-3; clone size: few; D gene: .; CDR3 DNA: TGCAGTGCTAGAGGGACGATCCCGACCGATGAAGATACGCAGTATTTT; CDR3 protein: CSARGTIPTDEDTQYF
V gene: TRBV7-9; J gene: TRBJ2-7; clone size: .; D gene: TRBD1; CDR3 DNA: TGTGCCAGCAGCTTACCACAGGGGAACGAGCAGTACTTC; CDR3 protein: CASSLPQGNEQYF
V gene: TRBV29-1; J gene: TRBJ2-7; clone size: few; D gene: .; CDR3 DNA: TGCAGCGTTGGATACGGTCCCTACGAGCAGTACTTC; CDR3 protein: CSVGYGPYEQYF
V gene: TRBV29-1; J gene: TRBJ2-7; clone size: few; D gene: .; CDR3 DNA: TGCAGCGTTGAAGGGGGCAGCAGGAGCGAGCAGTACTTC; CDR3 protein: CSVEGGSRSEQYF
V gene: TRBV10-3; J gene: TRBJ2-1; clone size: few; D gene: TRBD1; CDR3 DNA: TGTGCCATCAGTGACCCGGGACAGGGATTTAAAACCTACTACAATGAGCAGTTCTTC; CDR3 protein: CAISDPGQGFKTYYNEQFF
V gene: TRBV29-1; J gene: TRBJ2-1; clone size: .; D gene: TRBD2; CDR3 DNA: TGCAGCGTGAAGCGGGGGCTTTGGTACAATGAGCAGTTCTTC; CDR3 protein: CSVKRGLWYNEQFF
V gene: TRBV20-1; J gene: TRBJ2-7; clone size: .; D gene: .; CDR3 DNA: TGCAGTGCTAGACCAGGGACCCTGCCTGACGAGCAGTACTTC; CDR3 protein: CSARPGTLPDEQYF
V gene: TRBV27; J gene: TRBJ1-2; clone size: .; D gene: TRBD1; CDR3 DNA: TGTGCCAGCAGGGACAGGGAACACTATGGCTACACCTTC; CDR3 protein: CASRDREHYGYTF
V gene: TRBV4-1; J gene: TRBJ1-6; clone size: few; D gene: .; CDR3 DNA: TGCGCCAGCAGCCAAGATGTCGGCAGAAAGAATTCACCCCTCCACTTT; CDR3 protein: CASSQDVGRKNSPLHF
V gene: TRBV18; J gene: TRBJ2-7; clone size: few; D gene: .; CDR3 DNA: TGTGCCAGCTCACACGGGACCGGCTTACTCGAGCAGTACTTC; CDR3 protein: CASSHGTGLLEQYF
V gene: TRBV6-1; J gene: TRBJ2-1; clone size: few; D gene: TRBD1; CDR3 DNA: TGTGCCAGCAGTGAACCCGACAGGGTCAATCGGTACTTC; CDR3 protein: CASSEPDRVNRYF
V gene: TRBV12-3/TRBV12-4; J gene: TRBJ1-1; clone size: .; D gene: .; CDR3 DNA: TGTGCCAGCAGTTCTCGACAGGATAGTTACACTGAAGCTTTCTTT; CDR3 protein: CASSSRQDSYTEAFF
V gene: TRBV5-1; J gene: TRBJ2-5; clone size: few; D gene: TRBD1; CDR3 DNA: TGCGCCAGCAGCTTCGTGGGACAGTCACCGACCCAGTACTTC; CDR3 protein: CASSFVGQSPTQYF
V gene: TRBV7-9; J gene: TRBJ1-1; clone size: once; D gene: .; CDR3 DNA: TGTGCCAGCAGCCCGACCGGGATGGCGAACACTGAAGCTTTCTTT; CDR3 protein: CASSPTGMANTEAFF
V gene: TRBV9; J gene: TRBJ2-1; clone size: .; D gene: .; CDR3 DNA: TGTGCCAGCAGCGTCCCGGGGAAGCAGTTCTTC; CDR3 protein: CASSVPGKQFF
V gene: TRBV5-1; J gene: TRBJ2-7; clone size: few; D gene: TRBD2; CDR3 DNA: TGCGCCAGCAGCTGGGAGGCTAGCGGGGACTCCTACGAGCAGTACTTC; CDR3 protein: CASSWEASGDSYEQYF
V gene: TRBV5-5; J gene: TRBJ1-5; clone size: .; D gene: .; CDR3 DNA: TGTGCCAGCAGAAGAAATGGCCGTGGTAGCAATCAGCCCCAGCATTTT; CDR3 protein: CASRRNGRGSNQPQHF